This TCR beta chain was recorded in a study of control samples from healthy donors and cancer patients. The germline CDR1 and CDR2 sequences are SGHTA and FQGNSA. With V trimmed by 6 bases and J by 4 bases, 7 bases remained unmatched. The CDR3 sequence is 15 residues long. Sequenced by immunoSEQ multiplex PCR; TCRdb stores in-frame clones only, minus some. Among tens of thousands of clones, about 87% were seen once, and the ten largest hold roughly 2%. Source material: PBMCs. This TCR was recovered from a woman aged 55-75 years with head and neck cancer. The chain carries TRBV7-2 and TRBJ1-2; 11 bases match TRBD1. The CDR3 nucleotides read TGTGCCAGCAGAGGACAGGGGGCGGAAATCTATGGCTACACCTTC. Amino acid sequence: CASRGQGAEIYGYTF.